Each of the 30 T cell receptor beta chains below was sequenced from the same sample in a study of blood T cell repertoires in COVID-19. TCRdb's copy holds only in-frame clones and misses some; the assay was immunoSEQ multiplex PCR. Of roughly 190,000 clones listed, roughly 87% are singletons. The sample comprised peripheral blood. These receptors came from a woman aged 40 to 49 with acute or convalescent COVID-19.

The V gene is TRBV2, the J gene TRBJ1-3, with D possibly matching TRBD1 (6 bases). Looked up from germline, CDR1 is SNHLY and CDR2 is FYNNEI. The CDR3 runs 14 residues. Between the trimmed V and J ends, which lost 6 bases and 0 bases, there was a span of 9 bases. CDR3 region: CASRTGYSGNTIYF. DNA of the CDR3: TGTGCCAGCAGGACAGGCTACTCTGGAAACACCATATATTTT. The whole variable domain, filled in from reference TRBV2 and TRBJ1-3, reads EPEVTQTPSHQVTQMGQEVILRCVPISNHLYFYWYRQILGQKVEFLVSFYNNEISEKSEIFDDQFSVERPDGSNFTLKIRSTKLEDSAMYFCASRTGYSGNTIYFGEGSWLTVV.

This clone has more than one count but fewer than ten. The chain links TRBV5-1 to TRBJ2-2; D is possibly TRBD2 (5 bases). The CDR3 length is 15 residues. The V and J ends lost 0 bases and 4 bases respectively, with 10 bases between them. Germline V CDR1 and CDR2: SGHRS, YFSETQ. The CDR3 is CASSLAAEGTGELFF. DNA of the CDR3: TGCGCCAGCAGCTTGGCGGCCGAGGGCACCGGGGAGCTGTTTTTT. The complete variable domain, with remaining parts taken from reference TRBV5-1 and TRBJ2-2, reads KAGVTQTPRYLIKTRGQQVTLSCSPISGHRSVSWYQQTPGQGLQFLFEYFSETQRNKGNFPGRFSGRQFSNSRSEMNVSTLELGDSALYLCASSLAAEGTGELFFGEGSRLTVL.

The V and J genes are TRBV5-4 and TRBJ1-1; 7 nucleotides line up with TRBD1. The CDR3 length is 14 residues. Losses at the gene ends were 4 bases for V and 5 bases for J; bases not matched to a gene: 8. Germline values: CDR1 SGHNT, CDR2 YYREEE (reference sequence). CDR3 sequence (DNA): TGTGCCAGCAGCACAAAAACAGGGGAGACTGAAGCTTTCTTT. Its translation is CASSTKTGETEAFF.

The V and J genes are TRBV5-1 and TRBJ2-7, with 11 bases identical to TRBD2. Germline CDR1 and CDR2: SGHRS and YFSETQ. The V segment lost 3 bases and the J segment 2 bases; nucleotides outside the gene matches: 10. This CDR3 region has 17 residues. DNA for the CDR3: TGCGCCAGCAGCTGGATTAGTAGCGGGAGGGCCGCCTACGAGCAGTACTTC. This translates into CASSWISSGRAAYEQYF.

The chain employs TRBV7-2 and TRBJ1-2, with 7 bases lining up with TRBD1. J gave up 8 bases and V 5 bases, and 11 bases lay outside the gene matches. Germline V gene data show CDR1 as SGHTA and CDR2 as FQGNSA. The CDR3 consists of 14 residues. The CDR3 region has the DNA TGTGCCAGCAGCCCGGGCCGGGACAGCGGGGGCTACACCTTC. It specifies CASSPGRDSGGYTF.

The genes are TRBV28 and TRBJ2-1; TRBD2 aligns across 10 bases. Germline assignment: CDR1 MDHEN and CDR2 SYDVKM. V dropped 6 bases and J dropped 10; count of bases not matched to a gene: 15. The CDR3 sequence is 16 residues long. Here the CDR3 DNA reads TGTGCCAGCAGACTCCCAGGGCTAGCGGGAGTAGGCGAGCAGTTCTTC. It specifies CASRLPGLAGVGEQFF.

A single count supports this clone. The chain recombines TRBV4-1 with TRBJ2-7, with D perhaps TRBD1 (6 bases). V was clipped by 4 bases and J by 2 bases, with 12 bases between them. The CDR3 totals 14 residues. CDR1 and CDR2 from the germline V gene are MGHRA and YSYEKL. CDR3 residues: CASSRTTGTYEQYF. The DNA of the CDR3 is TGCGCCAGCAGCCGAACTACAGGGACCTACGAGCAGTACTTC.

V gene TRBV6-5 combines with J gene TRBJ2-3, with D maybe TRBD2 (5 bases). The CDR3 is 13 residues long. The V end lost 11 bases, the J end lost 0 bases, and 12 bases lay between the germline ends. Per the germline V gene, CDR1 is MNHEY and CDR2 is SVGAGI. CDR3 sequence (DNA): TGTGCCGCACTAGGCGCTAGCACAGATACGCAGTATTTT. It is translated as CAALGASTDTQYF.

The chain employs TRBV19 and TRBJ1-5; D may be TRBD1 (6 bases). The V end was cut by 3 bases, the J end by 11 bases, with 17 bases between. The germline CDR1 and CDR2 sequences are LNHDA and SQIVND (reference sequence). This CDR3 is 14 amino acids long. The CDR3, as DNA: TGTGCCAGTAGTATCGGGACACGGCCGTGGTCCCAGCATTTT. Protein product: CASSIGTRPWSQHF.

V and J are TRBV12-3 or TRBV12-4 and TRBJ1-2, with unresolved D. V lost 1 base, J lost 4 bases, and 7 bases lay in between. The CDR3 totals 13 residues. The CDR3 nucleotides read TGTGCCAGCAGTTTAGACGGTAGCTATGGCTACACCTTC. As protein: CASSLDGSYGYTF.

The gene calls are TRBV28 and TRBJ2-7; D might be TRBD1 (6 bases). The germline CDR1 and CDR2 sequences are MDHEN and SYDVKM. This CDR3 contains 13 residues. The germline V and J ends were trimmed by 5 bases and 5 bases, with 13 bases remaining between them. CDR3 coding DNA: TGTGCCAGCAGTCCTACAGGGTTCAACGAGCAGTACTTC. This codes for CASSPTGFNEQYF.

The chain combines TRBV3-1 (or the pseudogene TRBV3-2) with TRBJ1-6; D is uncertain. This CDR3 is 16 amino acids long. Germline-derived CDR1 and CDR2 are LGHDT and YNNKEL (reference sequence). V lost 3 bases and J lost 5, with 14 bases in between. The CDR3 DNA reads as TGTGCCAGCAGCCAGGGCTCCCTTCCGGATAATTCACCCCTCCACTTT. Translation gives CASSQGSLPDNSPLHF.

This rearrangement joins TRBV6-5 to TRBJ2-2, with 8 bases that match TRBD1. Germline V gene lookup returns CDR1 MNHEY and CDR2 SVGAGI. J lost 7 bases, V lost 6 bases, and 10 bases had no gene match. This CDR3 contains 15 residues. This CDR3 reads CASSRGPSVLGELFF. The DNA for the CDR3 is TGTGCCAGCAGCAGGGGGCCCTCGGTACTCGGGGAGCTGTTTTTT.

The V call is TRBV5-1, the J call TRBJ1-1; D is possibly TRBD1 (5 bases). Trimming removed 5 bases from V and 0 bases from J, with 11 bases in between. CDR1 is SGHRS, CDR2 YFSETQ, per germline. This CDR3 spans 14 amino acids. The CDR3 reads CASRSQGMNTEAFF. In nucleotides, the CDR3 is TGCGCCAGCAGATCTCAGGGCATGAACACTGAAGCTTTCTTT.

J is TRBJ2-7 and V is TRBV6-1; the match to TRBD2 covers 10 bases. V trimming: 1 base; J trimming: 5 bases; junction bases outside the gene matches: 5. This CDR3 region has 15 residues. CDR1 is MNHNS and CDR2 is SASEGT in the germline V gene. CDR3 in DNA: TGTGCCAGCAGTGAAGAGACAGCGGGAGGGAACGAGCAGTACTTC. Translating it yields CASSEETAGGNEQYF.

V and J are TRBV5-1 and TRBJ2-1, with a weak D call TRBD2 (5 bases). CDR3 length equals 14 residues. CDR1 and CDR2 (germline): SGHRS, YFSETQ. Trimming removed 4 bases at V and 0 bases at J, with 8 bases between. The CDR3 here is CASSTGDSYNEQFF. The DNA of the CDR3 is TGCGCCAGCAGCACCGGGGACTCCTACAATGAGCAGTTCTTC.

The chain joins TRBV27 to TRBJ2-1, with 8 bases aligning to TRBD2. The CDR3 is 14 amino acids. The J segment lost 4 bases and the V segment lost 7 bases, leaving 6 bases of the junction unmatched. Germline CDR1 reads MNHEY; CDR2 reads SMNVEV (reference sequence). The CDR3 loop reads CASTSGGSYNEQFF. CDR3 DNA: TGTGCCAGCACAAGCGGGGGTTCGTACAATGAGCAGTTCTTC.

The V call is TRBV9, the J call TRBJ2-1, with 15 bases aligning to TRBD2. The CDR3 is 16 amino acids. V dropped 3 bases and J dropped 9; count of bases not matched to a gene: 7. The germline V gene has CDR1 SGDLS and CDR2 YYNGEE. CDR3 in amino acids: CASSGGLAGGSGEQFF. CDR3 sequence (DNA): TGTGCCAGCAGCGGCGGACTAGCGGGGGGGAGTGGTGAGCAGTTCTTC. The entire variable domain, with the rest obtained from reference TRBV9 and TRBJ2-1, is as follows: DSGVTQTPKHLITATGQRVTLRCSPRSGDLSVYWYQQSLDQGLQFLIQYYNGEERAKGNILERFSAQQFPDLHSELNLSSLELGDSALYFCASSGGLAGGSGEQFFGPGTRLTVL.

The rearrangement joins TRBV24-1 to TRBJ1-5; D gene unclear. V dropped 4 bases and J dropped 9 bases, with 15 bases sitting between them. This CDR3 has 14 residues. Germline V gene data show CDR1 as KGHDR and CDR2 as SFDVKD. This chain's CDR3 is CATSESWGEGPQHF. The CDR3 nucleotides are TGTGCCACCAGTGAGTCTTGGGGAGAGGGGCCCCAGCATTTT.

The rearrangement uses TRBV10-3 and TRBJ1-4; D may be TRBD1 (5 bases). The CDR3 runs 13 residues. Between the trimmed V and J ends, which lost 7 bases and 6 bases, there was a span of 12 bases. Germline V gives CDR1 ENHRY, CDR2 SYGVKD. The CDR3 sequence is CAIKGDGHEKLFF. For the CDR3, the DNA is TGTGCCATCAAAGGGGATGGGCATGAAAAACTGTTTTTT.

The chain recombines TRBV6-5 with TRBJ2-7; 7 bases agree with TRBD1. The CDR3 has 13 residues. The J segment lost 8 bases and the V segment lost 2 bases, leaving 6 bases of the junction unmatched. CDR1 and CDR2 (germline): MNHEY, SVGAGI. CDR3 sequence: CASSYTNRGQQYF. CDR3 sequence (DNA): TGTGCCAGCAGTTACACCAACAGGGGCCAGCAGTACTTC.

J is TRBJ1-4 and V is TRBV7-6; the match to TRBD1 covers 8 bases. Trimming removed 1 base from V and 6 bases from J; junction bases left unmatched: 7. Germline lookup yields CDR1 SGHVS and CDR2 FNYEAQ. This CDR3 is 16 amino acids long. CDR3 coding DNA: TGTGCCAGCAGCTTAGTTCGGGACAGGTTGTATGAAAAACTGTTTTTT. This gives the protein CASSLVRDRLYEKLFF.

The chain joins TRBV2 to TRBJ1-5; the match to TRBD1 covers 7 bases. Germline CDR1 reads SNHLY; CDR2 reads FYNNEI. J gave up 7 bases and V 5 bases, and 8 bases lay outside the gene matches. The CDR3 is made up of 14 amino acids. CDR3 nucleotide sequence: TGTGCCAGCAGTATCTACAGGGGTCCCCAGCCCCAGCATTTT. Amino acid sequence: CASSIYRGPQPQHF. The full variable domain, rest sourced from reference TRBV2 and TRBJ1-5, is EPEVTQTPSHQVTQMGQEVILRCVPISNHLYFYWYRQILGQKVEFLVSFYNNEISEKSEIFDDQFSVERPDGSNFTLKIRSTKLEDSAMYFCASSIYRGPQPQHFGDGTRLSIL.

V gene TRBV6-6 combines with J gene TRBJ2-1; TRBD2 matches 7 bases. Germline trimming cut 9 bases from V and 0 bases from J; bases unmatched to any gene: 11. The germline V gene encodes CDR1 MNHNY and CDR2 SVGAGI (reference sequence). The CDR3 is made up of 16 amino acids. The CDR3 sequence is CASRRVGGSSYNEQFF. Written as DNA, the CDR3 is TGTGCCAGTCGCCGGGTGGGAGGGAGCTCCTACAATGAGCAGTTCTTC.

The sample holds a few counts of this clone. The chain is built from TRBV6-5 and TRBJ1-5; D is undetermined. CDR1 is MNHEY, CDR2 SVGAGI, per germline. The CDR3 is 15 amino acids. V shed 2 bases and J shed 7 bases, with 15 bases lying between them. Written as DNA, the CDR3 is TGTGCCAGCAGTTACGCATCCGGGGATAGGCAGCCCCAGCATTTT. Translation gives CASSYASGDRQPQHF.

CDR3 residues: CASSLAVNEQFF. The CDR3 region has the DNA TGTGCCAGCAGCTTAGCGGTCAATGAGCAGTTCTTC. This chain uses TRBV11-2 with TRBJ2-1; D ambiguous. The CDR3 is made up of 12 amino acids. CDR1 and CDR2 (germline): SGHAT, FQNNGV. Trimming left V 1 base short and J 6 bases short, with 4 bases between. Full variable domain (missing parts from reference TRBV11-2 and TRBJ2-1): EAGVAQSPRYKIIEKRQSVAFWCNPISGHATLYWYQQILGQGPKLLIQFQNNGVVDDSQLPKDRFSAERLKGVDSTLKIQPAKLEDSAVYLCASSLAVNEQFFGPGTRLTVL.

The gene calls are TRBV2 and TRBJ1-1; 7 bases are a match to TRBD1. CDR3 length: 13 residues. Germline values: CDR1 SNHLY, CDR2 FYNNEI. With 6 bases clipped from V and 5 bases from J, the junction kept 6 bases outside the gene matches. CDR3 protein: CASSWGQLTEAFF. CDR3 DNA sequence: TGTGCCAGCAGCTGGGGACAGCTAACTGAAGCTTTCTTT.

The V gene is TRBV19, the J gene TRBJ1-3; tentatively, D is TRBD1 (5 bases). The V gene's germline CDR1 is LNHDA and CDR2 SQIVND (reference sequence). CDR3 size: 13 residues. V lost 5 bases and J lost 4, with 9 bases in between. CDR3 protein: CASSRDFGNTIYF. CDR3 in DNA: TGTGCCAGTAGTCGGGACTTCGGAAACACCATATATTTT.

J is TRBJ2-1 and V is TRBV7-6, with 10 bases matching TRBD2. There are 17 residues in the CDR3. Trimming removed 3 bases from V and 2 bases from J; junction bases left unmatched: 7. CDR1 is SGHVS and CDR2 is FNYEAQ in the germline V gene. Here the CDR3 DNA reads TGTGCCAGCAGCTTTTCTAGCGGGGGCTCTGCCTACAATGAGCAGTTCTTC. As protein: CASSFSSGGSAYNEQFF. The whole variable domain, filled in from reference TRBV7-6 and TRBJ2-1, reads GAGVSQSPRYKVTKRGQDVALRCDPISGHVSLYWYRQALGQGPEFLTYFNYEAQQDKSGLPNDRFSAERPEGSISTLTIQRTEQRDSAMYRCASSFSSGGSAYNEQFFGPGTRLTVL.

The table lists this clone with a few counts. The chain links TRBV28 to TRBJ1-1, with TRBD1 as a possible D gene (5 bases). The CDR3 runs to 13 residues. From germline, CDR1 is MDHEN and CDR2 SYDVKM. V was trimmed by 3 bases and J by 10 bases, leaving 15 bases between them. The CDR3 protein is CASSFLGTQGAFF. The CDR3 DNA reads TGTGCCAGCAGTTTCTTGGGTACCCAGGGAGCTTTCTTT.